A single sample is the source of the 32 T cell receptor beta chains below, sequenced in a study of chemoradiotherapy in HPV16-positive cancers. TCRdb keeps only in-frame clones here, not all; method: immunoSEQ multiplex PCR. The sample shows some 5,000 clones, roughly 89% of them seen only once. This specimen was tumor tissue, taken from a patient who underwent chemoradiotherapy. These receptors came from a human donor with HPV-associated anogenital cancer.

This clone was seen more than once but under ten times. The chain carries TRBV15 and TRBJ2-5; D is ambiguous. V lost 2 bases and J 5 bases, leaving 3 bases between the germline ends. This CDR3 has 11 residues. In germline, CDR1 is LNHNV, CDR2 YYDKDF (reference sequence). The CDR3 nucleotides read TGTGCCACCAGCAGAAGGGAGACCCAGTACTTC. Its translation is CATSRRETQYF.

The chain recombines TRBV5-5 with TRBJ2-1; 13 nucleotides agree with TRBD2. There are 18 residues in the CDR3. Trimming cost V 4 bases and J 10 bases; bases outside gene matches: 17. Germline CDR1 is SGHKS and CDR2 is YYEKEE (reference sequence). The CDR3 reads CASSPGLAGDSNRGEQFF. The CDR3 coding sequence is TGTGCCAGCAGCCCTGGACTAGCGGGAGACTCGAACAGAGGGGAGCAGTTCTTC.

The rearrangement links TRBV5-1 to TRBJ2-2; possible D gene TRBD1, 6 bases. Trimming removed 6 bases from V and 1 base from J, with 10 bases in between. Per germline, CDR1 SGHRS and CDR2 YFSETQ. The CDR3 runs to 14 residues. CDR3 region: CASKLQGNTGELFF. CDR3 in DNA: TGCGCCAGCAAACTACAGGGGAACACCGGGGAGCTGTTTTTT.

This chain joins TRBV5-4 and TRBJ2-7; 14 nucleotides line up with TRBD2. The junction had 10 bases not matched to a gene; V was cut back by 0 bases and J by 2 bases. Germline values: CDR1 SGHNT, CDR2 YYREEE (reference sequence). The CDR3 spans 19 residues. The CDR3, as DNA: TGTGCCAGCAGCTTGGGCCCCCCGCTGACTAGCGGGGGGGCCTACGAGCAGTACTTC. It is translated as CASSLGPPLTSGGAYEQYF.

In nucleotides, the CDR3 is TGTGCCAGCAGTGAAGGCCTAGCGGGAGGGCAAGATACGCAGTATTTT. Translating it yields CASSEGLAGGQDTQYF. The chain uses TRBV4-2 and TRBJ2-3; 12 bases match TRBD2. Germline V gene data show CDR1 as LGHNA and CDR2 as YNFKEQ. The trim removed 6 bases at V and 5 bases at J, leaving 9 bases unmatched. This CDR3 has 16 residues.

This clone was counted a single time. The CDR3 reads CASSSQGGKETQYF. CDR3 coding DNA: TGTGCCAGCAGTTCCCAGGGGGGAAAGGAGACCCAGTACTTC. The J gene is TRBJ2-5, the V gene TRBV28; TRBD1 might be the D (7 bases). V dropped 4 bases and J dropped 5 bases, with 14 bases sitting between them. Germline lookup yields CDR1 MDHEN and CDR2 SYDVKM. CDR3 length: 14 residues.

The CDR3 DNA reads TGTGCCAGCAGTTCTGGGCAGCAAAATGAAAAACTGTTTTTT. Translating gives CASSSGQQNEKLFF. The rearrangement joins TRBV28 to TRBJ1-4; unclear D gene. The CDR3 covers 14 residues. V was cut by 4 bases and J by 5 bases, with 11 bases left in between. The germline CDR1 and CDR2 sequences are MDHEN and SYDVKM.

This clone has only one observation. V is TRBV7-3 and J is TRBJ1-6, with no clear D. CDR3 length: 14 residues. Germline values: CDR1 SGHTA, CDR2 FQGTGA. Trimming shortened V by 4 bases and J by 5 bases, and 9 bases separated the two germline ends. The chain's CDR3 is CASSYLANNSPLHF. CDR3 DNA sequence: TGTGCCAGCAGCTACCTAGCTAATAATTCACCCCTCCACTTT.

This chain links TRBV18 with TRBJ1-1; 7 positions match TRBD1. CDR1 and CDR2 (germline): KGHSH, LQKENI. This CDR3 is 13 amino acids long. The trim removed 2 bases at V and 8 bases at J, leaving 5 bases unmatched. The CDR3: CASSPWDRQEAFF. Written as DNA, the CDR3 is TGTGCCAGCTCACCATGGGACAGACAAGAAGCTTTCTTT.

This sequence joins TRBV9 and TRBJ2-7, with 10 bases that match TRBD2. Germline trimming cut 4 bases from V and 4 bases from J; bases unmatched to any gene: 5. The germline V gene encodes CDR1 SGDLS and CDR2 YYNGEE. There are 14 residues in the CDR3. In DNA, the CDR3 is TGTGCCAGCAGCACCGGACTAGCGGCATACGAGCAGTACTTC. It encodes CASSTGLAAYEQYF.

This chain connects TRBV5-6 to TRBJ1-2, with 7 bases lining up with TRBD1. The V gene's germline CDR1 is SGHDT and CDR2 YYEEEE. This CDR3 comprises 15 residues. Trimming cost V 0 bases and J 7 bases; bases outside gene matches: 9. CDR3: CASSLALTGEGGYTF. In nucleotides, the CDR3 is TGTGCCAGCAGCTTGGCTCTCACAGGGGAGGGTGGCTACACCTTC.

This sequence joins TRBV6-6 and TRBJ2-7; possibly TRBD2 for D (5 bases). CDR3 length equals 16 residues. Germline V lookup: CDR1 MNHNY, CDR2 SVGAGI (reference sequence). Trimming took 2 bases from V and 7 from J, leaving 21 bases between them. CDR3 residues: CASSYGSTTYPKEQYF. The CDR3 nucleotides are TGTGCCAGCAGTTACGGGTCGACTACCTACCCTAAAGAGCAGTACTTC.

This clone has more than one count but fewer than ten. The chain couples TRBV6-4 to TRBJ2-3, with D possibly being TRBD2 (5 bases). Trimming removed 4 bases from V and 6 bases from J, with 11 bases in between. The CDR3 loop spans 13 amino acids. Germline V gives CDR1 MRHNA, CDR2 SNTAGT. The CDR3 DNA reads TGTGCCAGCAGTGTATTACGGGGTGATACGCAGTATTTT. This gives the protein CASSVLRGDTQYF.

This sequence joins TRBV11-3 and TRBJ2-7, with TRBD2 as a possible D gene (5 bases). Germline CDR1 reads SGHNT; CDR2 reads YENEEA. V was shortened by 4 bases and J by 7 bases, with 26 bases between the two germline ends. This CDR3 contains 17 residues. For the CDR3, the DNA is TGTGCCAGCAGCTCACACCTGAGTACCAGAACCTCGGGGGAGCAGTACTTC. Amino acid sequence: CASSSHLSTRTSGEQYF.

The chain combines TRBV30 with TRBJ1-2; no definite D call. The V and J ends lost 0 bases and 9 bases respectively, with 8 bases between them. The CDR3 runs 11 residues. Per the germline V gene, CDR1 is GTSNPN and CDR2 is SVGIG (reference sequence). In nucleotides, the CDR3 is TGTGCCTGGAGTGTGTTCGGGCGCTACACCTTC. It yields the protein CAWSVFGRYTF.

The rearrangement links TRBV29-1 to TRBJ2-3, with D perhaps matching TRBD1 (5 bases). The germline V gene encodes CDR1 SQVTM and CDR2 ANQGSEA. Trimming pared 4 bases from V and 1 base from J, leaving 15 bases between. The CDR3 length is 15 residues. The CDR3 loop is CSVASGPDGTDTQYF. Here the CDR3 DNA reads TGCAGCGTTGCCTCAGGGCCAGACGGCACAGATACGCAGTATTTT.

The chain uses TRBV5-4 and TRBJ1-5; D is perhaps TRBD1 (6 bases). Trimming stripped 4 bases from V and 5 bases from J, with 13 bases between. The length of the CDR3 is 14 residues. CDR1 is SGHNT and CDR2 is YYREEE in the germline V gene (reference sequence). The CDR3 is CASSAGGDDQPQHF. The CDR3 DNA is TGTGCCAGCAGCGCCGGGGGCGACGATCAGCCCCAGCATTTT.

CDR3 region: CASGWRPGQGWAGQETQYF. CDR3 bases: TGTGCTAGTGGTTGGCGTCCGGGACAGGGCTGGGCCGGTCAAGAGACCCAGTACTTC. The genes are TRBV12-5 and TRBJ2-5, with TRBD1 matching 9 bases. V shed 4 bases and J 2 bases; nucleotides not matched to a gene: 17. The CDR3 sequence is 19 residues long. Germline assignment: CDR1 LGHNT and CDR2 FRNRAP.

This chain links TRBV28 with TRBJ1-1; D is ambiguous. The germline gives CDR1 MDHEN, CDR2 SYDVKM. The CDR3 runs to 15 residues. V was pared by 2 bases and J by 1 base, with 11 bases between. CDR3 coding DNA: TGTGCCAGCAGTTTAACCCCCAAGGGGAACACTGAAGCTTTCTTT. Its translation: CASSLTPKGNTEAFF. The full variable domain, completed using reference TRBV28 and TRBJ1-1, is DVKVTQSSRYLVKRTGEKVFLECVQDMDHENMFWYRQDPGLGLRLIYFSYDVKMKEKGDIPEGYSVSREKKERFSLILESASTNQTSMYLCASSLTPKGNTEAFFGQGTRLTVV.

This chain uses TRBV12-5 with TRBJ2-5; a weak D match, TRBD1 (6 bases). V was clipped by 1 base and J by 5 bases, with 20 bases between them. The CDR3 is 17 residues long. The germline V gene encodes CDR1 LGHNT and CDR2 FRNRAP. The CDR3 bases are TGTGCTAGTGGTTTGGGACAGGTCAATGAAGGAAGGGAGACCCAGTACTTC. It yields the protein CASGLGQVNEGRETQYF.

The chain uses TRBV4-3 and TRBJ2-1; 9 bases fit TRBD1. Germline V gene sequence: CDR1 LGHNA, CDR2 YSLEER. V shed 4 bases and J 7 bases; nucleotides not matched to a gene: 8. CDR3 length equals 15 residues. The DNA for the CDR3 is TGCGCCAGCAGCCTGTCCGGGACAGGGTATAATGAGCAGTTCTTC. This gives the protein CASSLSGTGYNEQFF.

The gene calls are TRBV19 and TRBJ1-6; 7 bases agree with TRBD1. The V and J ends lost 7 bases and 10 bases, in that order; junction bases with no gene match: 4. CDR1 is LNHDA, CDR2 SQIVND, per germline (reference sequence). This CDR3 is built from 12 residues. Here the CDR3 DNA reads TGTGCCAGTAACAGGGGAGGCTCACCCCTCCACTTT. Protein sequence: CASNRGGSPLHF. The entire variable domain, with the rest obtained from reference TRBV19 and TRBJ1-6, is as follows: DGGITQSPKYLFRKEGQNVTLSCEQNLNHDAMYWYRQDPGQGLRLIYYSQIVNDFQKGDIAEGYSVSREKKESFPLTVTSAQKNPTAFYLCASNRGGSPLHFGNGTRLTVT.

This clone came up once. This chain connects TRBV4-1 to TRBJ2-3; maybe TRBD2 (6 bases). Germline loops: CDR1 MGHRA, CDR2 YSYEKL. This CDR3 has 14 residues. V lost 6 bases and J 0 bases, leaving 10 bases between the germline ends. Here the CDR3 DNA reads TGCGCCAGCAGTCCGGAGGGAAGCACAGATACGCAGTATTTT. Encoded protein: CASSPEGSTDTQYF.

The sample holds one count of this clone. This sequence joins TRBV14 and TRBJ2-7; D ambiguous. The CDR3 spans 12 residues. V was trimmed by 0 bases and J by 6 bases, leaving 6 bases between them. From germline, CDR1 is SGHDN and CDR2 FVKESK. The DNA for the CDR3 is TGTGCCAGCAGCCAAGAAGGATCCGAGCAGTACTTC. Protein: CASSQEGSEQYF. Full variable domain (outside the CDR3, taken from reference TRBV14 and TRBJ2-7): EAGVTQFPSHSVIEKGQTVTLRCDPISGHDNLYWYRRVMGKEIKFLLHFVKESKQDESGMPNNRFLAERTGGTYSTLKVQPAELEDSGVYFCASSQEGSEQYFGPGTRLTVT.

Here the CDR3 DNA reads TGCGCCAGCAGCTTCGGACAGGGGAATGGAAACACCATATATTTT. This sequence encodes CASSFGQGNGNTIYF. The chain uses TRBV5-1 and TRBJ1-3; TRBD1 matches at 9 bases. The CDR3 consists of 15 residues. In germline, CDR1 is SGHRS, CDR2 YFSETQ. After removal of 2 bases from V and 3 bases from J, the junction contained 3 bases not matched to a gene.

The V call is TRBV5-1, the J call TRBJ1-5; D is unclear. Germline V gene sequence: CDR1 SGHRS, CDR2 YFSETQ. The germline V and J ends were trimmed by 0 bases and 3 bases, with 4 bases remaining between them. The CDR3 is made up of 13 amino acids. CDR3 sequence reads: CASSLDNNQPQHF. The DNA of the CDR3 is TGCGCCAGCAGCTTGGACAACAATCAGCCCCAGCATTTT.

V and J are TRBV7-3 and TRBJ2-3; TRBD1 is a possible D gene (5 bases). Germline lookup yields CDR1 SGHTA and CDR2 FQGTGA. The CDR3 loop spans 14 amino acids. V shed 6 bases and J shed 2 bases, with 12 bases lying between them. CDR3 sequence: CASSQGGPTDTQYF. CDR3 sequence (DNA): TGTGCCAGCAGTCAGGGCGGCCCCACAGATACGCAGTATTTT.

The chain recombines TRBV15 with TRBJ2-2; the D gene is possibly TRBD1 (6 bases). The ends were cut back, 4 bases at V and 5 bases at J, with 11 bases in the middle. The CDR3 sequence is 14 residues long. Germline lookup yields CDR1 LNHNV and CDR2 YYDKDF (reference sequence). CDR3: CATSISGETGELFF. CDR3 DNA: TGTGCCACCAGCATTTCAGGGGAAACCGGGGAGCTGTTTTTT. Based on the CDR3 plus reference TRBV15 and TRBJ2-2, the full variable domain is DAMVIQNPRYQVTQFGKPVTLSCSQTLNHNVMYWYQQKSSQAPKLLFHYYDKDFNNEADTPDNFQSRRPNTSFCFLDIRSPGLGDTAMYLCATSISGETGELFFGEGSRLTVL.

Only a few counts were recorded for this clone. This sequence joins TRBV5-4 and TRBJ1-3; 10 bases are a match to TRBD1. This CDR3 has 13 amino acids. The ends lost 8 bases at V and 7 bases at J; junction bases unmatched: 6. Germline values: CDR1 SGHNT, CDR2 YYREEE (reference sequence). The CDR3 DNA is TGTGCCAGTTGGGGACAGGGGACGAACACCATATATTTT. Translating gives CASWGQGTNTIYF.

This clone occurred a few times. The chain employs TRBV4-3 and TRBJ2-7; unclear D gene. CDR1 and CDR2 from the germline V gene are LGHNA and YSLEER. The CDR3 has 14 residues. V lost 5 bases and J lost 3, with 14 bases in between. CDR3: CASSIHTSYYEQYF. The CDR3 DNA follows: TGCGCCAGCAGCATACATACCTCTTACTACGAGCAGTACTTC.

The chain couples TRBV7-3 to TRBJ1-1; no firm D call. CDR3 length: 16 residues. Germline-derived CDR1 and CDR2 are SGHTA and FQGTGA. Trimming took 0 bases from V and 1 from J, leaving 12 bases between them. The CDR3 sequence: CASSLTRAFRNTEAFF. Written as DNA, the CDR3 is TGTGCCAGCAGCTTAACGAGGGCCTTCAGGAACACTGAAGCTTTCTTT.

The V gene is TRBV13, the J gene TRBJ2-1; tentatively, D is TRBD1 (6 bases). The V and J ends lost 5 bases and 10 bases respectively, with 12 bases between them. This CDR3 comprises 12 residues. CDR1 PRHDT and CDR2 FYEKMQ come from the germline V gene (reference sequence). This chain's CDR3 is CASSPQDREQFF. The CDR3 nucleotides are TGTGCCAGCAGCCCTCAAGACAGGGAGCAGTTCTTC.